Here is one T cell receptor beta chain with its context. Its antigen remains undetermined. Per-base qualities were not stored, and no clone one base away is much larger. For repertoire sequencing, TCR beta CDR3 regions were amplified from RNA transcripts. A first-round RT-PCR used HTBI primers with the Qiagen OneStep RT-PCR kit, followed by a second-round multiplex PCR, size selection and purification. The libraries underwent paired-end sequencing with 100 bp reads on an Illumina HiSeq2000. In the paper's pipeline: SOAPnuke was used to process the reads, removing any read that contained adapters or uncalled bases, had a mean Phred below 15, or lacked an exact match to the constant primer or identifier. COPE v1.2.5 was used to merge high-quality paired reads. Unique nucleotide sequences were defined as clonotypes and aligned to IMGT TRB V, D and J references using MiTCR v1.1. The analysis was limited to V-J combinations with a frequency above 0.0001, which together covered 99.2% of the repertoires. For each V-J combination, a TCR clonal expansion and chaos score was defined as F50 clonal expansion divided by the chaos observed in the TCRdist matrix. Welch's t-statistics and random forest were used to reduce the features to some 13 V-J combinations, which were then used as input to a naive Bayes classifier. Thyroid-blood repertoire similarity was quantified with the Morisita-Horn index. Starting from the raw public reads, TCRdb applied fastp trimming at Q25, assembled clones with MiXCR and retained in-frame beta chains. Here each entry gathers all rows of one CDR3 protein and keeps the most common genes and DNA. The V and J calls come from TCRdb's annotation, not from the publication. This sample lists hundreds of thousands of distinct CDR3 sequences; about 38% were detected once. Clones ranked in the top ten supply 3% to 4% of the sample.

The data stem from a study of Graves' ophthalmopathy and Graves' hyperthyroidism (dated by TCRdb to 2016 to 2019). About the full investigation: Peripheral blood was collected before any treatment was given, at the time of initial diagnosis. To explore V-J signatures distinguishing ophthalmopathy from hyperthyroidism, a discovery set of under 110 patients (roughly 45 ophthalmopathy, 55 to 60 stable hyperthyroidism) was enrolled. In total, approximately 130 blood samples were TCR-sequenced: around 42 ophthalmopathy, roughly 80 hyperthyroidism and roughly 17 hyperthyroidism-to-ophthalmopathy patients. Once sampling was done, hyperthyroidism patients were given methimazole at a starting dose of 30 mg daily, while ophthalmopathy patients were given high-dose intravenous methylprednisolone. The study used signatures of the TCR beta repertoire to tell Graves' ophthalmopathy apart from Graves' hyperthyroidism and to predict which patients would progress to ophthalmopathy. In roughly 6 hyperthyroidism patients, the T-cell repertoires found in thyroid tissue were compared with those found in blood. For independent validation, a separate cohort was made up of 18 hyperthyroidism patients plus 17 patients who later progressed from hyperthyroidism to ophthalmopathy. What the authors observed across the whole study: No statistical method was used to predetermine the sample size, and group allocation was not hidden from the investigators. In cross-validation, the 13-signature model distinguished ophthalmopathy from stable hyperthyroidism with around 90% sensitivity and 81.08% specificity, while in the test set the corresponding values were about 80% and 75%. In validation, the model predicted ophthalmopathy progression with roughly 68% sensitivity and roughly 72% specificity; some 13 predicted patients were CT-confirmed with GO in a median of about 7.1 months. Most of the expanded thyroid clonotypes with a frequency above 0.001 were also detected in blood, and it was suggested that the thyroid immune response may be reflected by blood repertoires.

Ophthalmopathy patients were characterized by moderately to severely active disease, a Clinical Activity Score of at least 3, a NOSPECS grade of at least 4, and a disease duration under 3 months. Anyone with other autoimmune diseases, uncontrolled infections, pregnancy or lactation was excluded from the study. Clinical symptoms, serum thyroxine, TRAb, thyroid ultrasound and orbital computed tomography were used for diagnosis. Ficoll-Paque density gradient centrifugation was used to isolate PBMCs from approximately 11 ml of fresh peripheral blood. Total RNA was extracted with Trizol reagent and quality-checked on an Agilent 2100 Bioanalyzer. The source of this sequence is an adult man with Graves' ophthalmopathy. The specimen was peripheral blood.

The CDR3 protein is CATSRGQGAETQYF. Read as DNA, the sequence is TGTGCCACCAGCAGAGGACAGGGGGCTGAGACCCAGTACTTC. The rearranged segments are TRBV15 and TRBJ2-5; TRBD1 aligns with 10 central bases. From its cysteine to its phenylalanine, the CDR3 spans 14 amino acids. Only CDR3 DNA is held: 42 bases, read in frame from base 1. Per the germline V gene (reference sequence), LNHNV is the CDR1 and YYDKDF is the CDR2. Trimming takes 1 base off V and 5 bases off J; junction bases not matched to a gene: 1.